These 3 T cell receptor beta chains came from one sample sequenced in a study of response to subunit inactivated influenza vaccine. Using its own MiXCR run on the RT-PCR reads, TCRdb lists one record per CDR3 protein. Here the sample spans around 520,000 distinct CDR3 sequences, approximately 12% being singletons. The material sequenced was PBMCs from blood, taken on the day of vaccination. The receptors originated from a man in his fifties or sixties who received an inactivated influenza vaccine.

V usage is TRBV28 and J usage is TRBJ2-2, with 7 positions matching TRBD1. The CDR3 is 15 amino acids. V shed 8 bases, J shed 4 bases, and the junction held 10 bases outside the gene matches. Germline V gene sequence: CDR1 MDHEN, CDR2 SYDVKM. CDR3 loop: CASENSGGITGELFF. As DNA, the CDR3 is TGTGCCAGCGAGAATTCAGGGGGTATCACCGGGGAGCTGTTTTTT.

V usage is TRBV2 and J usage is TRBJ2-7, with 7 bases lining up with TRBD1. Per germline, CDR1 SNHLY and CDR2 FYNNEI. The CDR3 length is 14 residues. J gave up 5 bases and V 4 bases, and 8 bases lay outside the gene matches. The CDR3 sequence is CASSVFDRVDEQYF. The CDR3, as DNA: TGTGCCAGCAGTGTGTTTGACAGGGTGGACGAGCAGTACTTC.

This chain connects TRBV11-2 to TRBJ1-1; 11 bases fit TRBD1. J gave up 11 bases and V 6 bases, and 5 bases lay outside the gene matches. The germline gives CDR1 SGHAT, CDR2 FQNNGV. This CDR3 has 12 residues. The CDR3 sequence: CASRGQGAPAFF. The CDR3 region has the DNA TGTGCCAGCAGAGGACAGGGGGCACCCGCTTTCTTT.